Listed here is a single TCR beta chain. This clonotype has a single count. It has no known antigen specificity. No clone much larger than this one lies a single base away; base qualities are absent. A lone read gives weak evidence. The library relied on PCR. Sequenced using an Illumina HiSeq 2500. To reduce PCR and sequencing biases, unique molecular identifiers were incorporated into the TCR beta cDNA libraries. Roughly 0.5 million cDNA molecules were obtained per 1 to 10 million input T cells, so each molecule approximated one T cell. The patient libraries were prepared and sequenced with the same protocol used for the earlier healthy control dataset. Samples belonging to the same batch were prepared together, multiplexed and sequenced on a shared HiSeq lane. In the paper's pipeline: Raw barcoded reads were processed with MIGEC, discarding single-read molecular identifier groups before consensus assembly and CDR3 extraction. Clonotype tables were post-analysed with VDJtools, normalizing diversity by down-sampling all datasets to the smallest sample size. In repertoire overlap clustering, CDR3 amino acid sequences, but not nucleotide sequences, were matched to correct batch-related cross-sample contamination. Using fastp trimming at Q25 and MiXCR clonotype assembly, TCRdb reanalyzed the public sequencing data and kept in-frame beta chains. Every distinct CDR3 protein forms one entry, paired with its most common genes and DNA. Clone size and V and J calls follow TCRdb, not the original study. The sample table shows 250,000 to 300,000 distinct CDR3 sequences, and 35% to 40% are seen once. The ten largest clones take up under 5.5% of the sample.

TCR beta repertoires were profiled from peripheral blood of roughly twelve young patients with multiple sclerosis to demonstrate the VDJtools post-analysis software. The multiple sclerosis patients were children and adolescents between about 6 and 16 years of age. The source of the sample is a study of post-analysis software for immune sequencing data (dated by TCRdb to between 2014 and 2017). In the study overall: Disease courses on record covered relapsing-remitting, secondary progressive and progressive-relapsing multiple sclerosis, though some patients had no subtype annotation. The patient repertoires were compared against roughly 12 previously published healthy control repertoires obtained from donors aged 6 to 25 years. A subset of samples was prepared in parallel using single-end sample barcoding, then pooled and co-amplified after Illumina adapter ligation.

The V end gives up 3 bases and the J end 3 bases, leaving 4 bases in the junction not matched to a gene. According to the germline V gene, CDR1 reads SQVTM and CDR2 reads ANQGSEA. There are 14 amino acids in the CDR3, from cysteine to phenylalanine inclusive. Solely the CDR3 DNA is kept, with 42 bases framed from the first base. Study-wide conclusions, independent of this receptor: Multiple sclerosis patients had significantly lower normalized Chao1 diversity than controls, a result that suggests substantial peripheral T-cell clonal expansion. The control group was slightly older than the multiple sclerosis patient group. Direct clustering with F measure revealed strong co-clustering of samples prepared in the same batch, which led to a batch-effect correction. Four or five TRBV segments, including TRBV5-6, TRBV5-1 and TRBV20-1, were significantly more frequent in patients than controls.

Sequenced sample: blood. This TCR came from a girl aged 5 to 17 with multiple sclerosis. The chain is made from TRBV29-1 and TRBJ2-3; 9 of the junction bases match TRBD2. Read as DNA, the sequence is TGCAGCGTTGAGTTGAGCGGGAGGACAGATACGCAGTATTTT. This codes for CSVELSGRTDTQYF.